This note documents a single T cell receptor (beta chain) sequence. Its antigen is not identified. These data belong to a study of cytomegalovirus exposure and HLA in healthy donors. TCRdb keeps only in-frame clones here, not all; method: immunoSEQ multiplex PCR. The sample includes some 270,000 clones, roughly 85% seen only once; the top ten take 1%. This CDR3 has 16 residues. Germline V gives CDR1 MNHEY, CDR2 SMNVEV (reference sequence). The V end lost 5 bases, the J end lost 2 bases, and 19 bases lay between the germline ends. Study-level results: For most TCR sequences rarity was the rule, although some public TCRs occurred in many donors. Per published reports, the classifier diagnosed cytomegalovirus status with high specificity and sensitivity. Some TCR beta chains (more than 150 of them) were listed as cytomegalovirus-associated. First-cohort TCR clusters tended to co-occur in the approximately 110 validation repertoires, a later analysis found.

The sequenced sample consisted of PBMCs. This receptor was obtained from a woman aged 18 to 35 in good health and CMV-seronegative. This chain uses TRBV27 with TRBJ2-7; perhaps TRBD2 as D (6 bases). In DNA, the CDR3 is TGTGCCAGCAGTCTACCCGGGATCGGGGGAGCCTACGAGCAGTACTTC. It translates to CASSLPGIGGAYEQYF.